A selection of T cell receptor beta chains follows, all from one sample in a study of blood T cells in healthy people across ages. TCRdb used MiXCR to reprocess the 5' RACE reads, holding one entry per CDR3 protein. In the table there are under 700,000 distinct CDR3 sequences, approximately 25% of which are singletons. Another study also made use of these data, one on T cells of mothers and their children.

Sample: blood. The receptor source for this set is a boy between 10 and 17 years old in good health. The CDR3 runs from the conserved cysteine through the conserved F or W. Each record gives: D gene, J gene, V gene, clone size, CDR3 DNA, CDR3 protein. The D gene is left open where the match is weak. The listing skips clone size in some rows; elsewhere it reads once, few, many or a size class.

D: NA
J: TRBJ1-2
V: TRBV12-3/TRBV12-4
size: few
DNA: TGTGCCAGCAGTTTGGGGTATAAGGGGCACAGCTATGGCTACACCTTC
CDR3: CASSLGYKGHSYGYTF

D: NA
J: TRBJ2-5
V: TRBV21-1
size: few
DNA: TGTGCCAGCAGCGCGCCGGGACGCAGACAAGAGACCCAGTACTTC
CDR3: CASSAPGRRQETQYF

D: NA
J: TRBJ1-2
V: TRBV4-1
size: few
DNA: TGCGCCAGCAGCCAAGACCGCCGGACGGTACTAAACTATGGCTACACCTTC
CDR3: CASSQDRRTVLNYGYTF

D: TRBD2
J: TRBJ2-1
V: TRBV9
size: NA
DNA: TGTGCCAGCAGCGTCAGCGGGAGGGCCCCCTACAATGAGCAGTTCTTC
CDR3: CASSVSGRAPYNEQFF

D: TRBD1
J: TRBJ2-5
V: TRBV7-9
size: NA
DNA: TGTGCCAGCGAATACTACAGGGGGCGCGGGGAGACCCAGTACTTC
CDR3: CASEYYRGRGETQYF

D: TRBD2
J: TRBJ2-3
V: TRBV4-3
size: NA
DNA: TGCGCCAGCAGCCCAGATAGGCTAGCGGGGGTGCTCTCAAGGCAGTATTTT
CDR3: CASSPDRLAGVLSRQYF

D: NA
J: TRBJ1-5
V: TRBV12-3/TRBV12-4
size: NA
DNA: TGTGCCAGCAGTCCCGATGGCTATAGCAATCAGCCCCAGCATTTT
CDR3: CASSPDGYSNQPQHF

D: NA
J: TRBJ2-3
V: TRBV7-9
size: NA
DNA: TGTGCCAGCAGCTTAGTATCGGCAGGAGTGGGTTCGGCAGATACGCAGTATTTT
CDR3: CASSLVSAGVGSADTQYF

D: NA
J: TRBJ1-2
V: TRBV6-6
size: NA
DNA: TGTGCCAGCAGTTACGAGGGGGGCGGTAACTATGGCTACACCTTC
CDR3: CASSYEGGGNYGYTF

D: TRBD2
J: TRBJ2-5
V: TRBV15
size: NA
DNA: TGTGCCACCAGCAGGACTAGCGGGAGGGCCTATGGACCGGGGACCCAGTACTTC
CDR3: CATSRTSGRAYGPGTQYF

D: TRBD1
J: TRBJ1-4
V: TRBV4-3
size: NA
DNA: TGCGCCAGCAGCCGAACGACAGGGACGGGAGAAAAACTGTTTTTT
CDR3: CASSRTTGTGEKLFF

D: TRBD2
J: TRBJ2-1
V: TRBV28
size: NA
DNA: TGTGCCAGCAGCCCTACTAGCGGGGGAGGTTATCGCGTTGAGCAGTTCTTC
CDR3: CASSPTSGGGYRVEQFF

D: NA
J: TRBJ2-3
V: TRBV20-1
size: NA
DNA: TGCAGTGCATTCGGGAAGGTGGTAGGCACAGATACGCAGTATTTT
CDR3: CSAFGKVVGTDTQYF

D: NA
J: TRBJ2-7
V: TRBV28
size: few
DNA: TGTGCCAGCAGGGGGACCGGCAGGGGATACGAGCAGTACTTC
CDR3: CASRGTGRGYEQYF

D: NA
J: TRBJ2-7
V: TRBV12-3/TRBV12-4
size: few
DNA: TGTGCCAGCACCCAGCGGAGCTCCTACGAGCAGTACTTC
CDR3: CASTQRSSYEQYF

D: NA
J: TRBJ1-2
V: TRBV29-1
size: many
DNA: TGCAGCGTTGAATGGTTCGACGGACTCCTGAAGAGGTACACCTTC
CDR3: CSVEWFDGLLKRYTF

D: NA
J: TRBJ2-3
V: TRBV3-1
size: NA
DNA: TGTGCCAGCAGCCAAGGACTAGTCGATACGCAGTATTTT
CDR3: CASSQGLVDTQYF

D: TRBD1
J: TRBJ1-6
V: TRBV4-3
size: few
DNA: TGCGCCAGCAGCCAAGATATGACAGGGTTGAATTCACCCCTCCACTTT
CDR3: CASSQDMTGLNSPLHF

D: NA
J: TRBJ2-3
V: TRBV24-1
size: NA
DNA: TGTGCCACCGGTGAGAGGGGTGGCACAGATACGCAGTATTTT
CDR3: CATGERGGTDTQYF

D: NA
J: TRBJ2-1
V: TRBV3-1
size: few
DNA: TGTGCCAGCAGCCAAGTAGCTGGGGAGCGTGAGCAGTTCTTC
CDR3: CASSQVAGEREQFF

D: NA
J: TRBJ2-4
V: TRBV6-5
size: few
DNA: TGTGCCAGCAGCCCCGTACCAAACATTCAGTACTTC
CDR3: CASSPVPNIQYF

D: NA
J: TRBJ2-7
V: TRBV28
size: many
DNA: TGTGCCAGCAGTCCGGTGGGCGGGACCACCTACGAGCAGTACTTC
CDR3: CASSPVGGTTYEQYF

D: TRBD2
J: TRBJ2-7
V: TRBV12-3/TRBV12-4
size: NA
DNA: TGTGCCAGCAGTTTAGGACCTGGACTAGCGGGGAGCTACGAGCAGTACTTC
CDR3: CASSLGPGLAGSYEQYF

D: TRBD2
J: TRBJ2-1
V: TRBV11-1
size: NA
DNA: TGTGCCAGCAGCACCCGGACTAGCAATGAGCAGTTCTTC
CDR3: CASSTRTSNEQFF

D: NA
J: TRBJ2-2
V: TRBV4-3
size: NA
DNA: TGCGCCAGCAGCCAAGGAGCTTCTTTCACCGGGGAGCTGTTTTTT
CDR3: CASSQGASFTGELFF

D: TRBD1
J: TRBJ2-5
V: TRBV12-3/TRBV12-4
size: NA
DNA: TGTGCCAGCAGTCTAGGGGGCCACATAATCCAGTACTTC
CDR3: CASSLGGHIIQYF

D: TRBD2
J: TRBJ2-1
V: TRBV27
size: NA
DNA: TGTGCCAGCAGTCCCTATTATTTACTAGCGGGAGGGCCACATGAGCAGTTCTTC
CDR3: CASSPYYLLAGGPHEQFF

D: TRBD2
J: TRBJ2-3
V: TRBV6-1
size: NA
DNA: TGTGCCAGCAGTGAATGGGGGGGAGGCACAGATACGCAGTATTTT
CDR3: CASSEWGGGTDTQYF

D: NA
J: TRBJ2-5
V: TRBV10-3
size: few
DNA: TGTGCCATCAGTGAGTGGGAGAGGGAGACCCTGTACTTC
CDR3: CAISEWERETLYF

D: NA
J: TRBJ1-1
V: TRBV20-1
size: NA
DNA: TGCAGTGCCCAGGGCGGGGCAAACCTGGGGAACACTGAAGCTTTCTTT
CDR3: CSAQGGANLGNTEAFF

D: TRBD1
J: TRBJ1-5
V: TRBV5-6
size: NA
DNA: TGTGCCAGCAGCCACGGGACAGGGAGAGATCAGCCCCAGCATTTT
CDR3: CASSHGTGRDQPQHF

D: NA
J: TRBJ2-3
V: TRBV2
size: NA
DNA: TGTGCCAGCAGACACACCCCAACTTACGGGGGGCCAGATACGCAGTATTTT
CDR3: CASRHTPTYGGPDTQYF

D: NA
J: TRBJ2-7
V: TRBV7-2
size: few
DNA: TGTGCCAGCAGCGAAAGAACGGCCCTTCTCTGGGGCGAGCAGTACTTC
CDR3: CASSERTALLWGEQYF

D: TRBD1
J: TRBJ2-3
V: TRBV18
size: many
DNA: TGTGCCAGCTCGCGGGACAGGGGCACAGATACGCAGTATTTT
CDR3: CASSRDRGTDTQYF

D: TRBD2
J: TRBJ2-3
V: TRBV20-1
size: NA
DNA: TGCAGTGCTAGAGGTAGCGGGAGGGCCACAGATACGCAGTATTTT
CDR3: CSARGSGRATDTQYF

D: NA
J: TRBJ2-1
V: TRBV4-3
size: few
DNA: TGCGCCAGCTCGCCCCGGGACGGCTACTACAATGAGCAGTTCTTC
CDR3: CASSPRDGYYNEQFF

D: NA
J: TRBJ1-1
V: TRBV3-1
size: few
DNA: TGTGCCAGCAGCCCGCTCGCTGAACCACCCTGGGTCTGTGAAGCTTTCTTT
CDR3: CASSPLAEPPWVCEAFF

D: NA
J: TRBJ1-1
V: TRBV7-9
size: NA
DNA: NA
CDR3: CASSSLDKNTEAFF

D: NA
J: TRBJ1-1
V: TRBV2
size: few
DNA: TGTGCCTCCCGGGCGATGGCTTTCTTT
CDR3: CASRAMAFF